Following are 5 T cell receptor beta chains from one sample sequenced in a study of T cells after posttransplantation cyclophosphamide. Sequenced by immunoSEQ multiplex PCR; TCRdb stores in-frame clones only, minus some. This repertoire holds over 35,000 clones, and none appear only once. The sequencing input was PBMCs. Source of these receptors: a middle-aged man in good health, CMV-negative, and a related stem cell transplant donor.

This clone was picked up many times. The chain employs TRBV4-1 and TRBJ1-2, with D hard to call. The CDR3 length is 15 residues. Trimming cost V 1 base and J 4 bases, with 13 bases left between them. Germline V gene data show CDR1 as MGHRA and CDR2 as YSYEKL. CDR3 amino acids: CASSQVREAFYGYTF. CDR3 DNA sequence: TGCGCCAGCAGCCAAGTTAGAGAAGCATTCTATGGCTACACCTTC.

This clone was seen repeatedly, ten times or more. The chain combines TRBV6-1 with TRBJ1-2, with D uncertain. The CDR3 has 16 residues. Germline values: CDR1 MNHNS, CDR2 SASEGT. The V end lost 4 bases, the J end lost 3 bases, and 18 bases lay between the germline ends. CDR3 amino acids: CASSGQTPTAYYGYTF. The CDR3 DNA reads TGTGCCAGCAGTGGCCAGACACCCACCGCATACTATGGCTACACCTTC.

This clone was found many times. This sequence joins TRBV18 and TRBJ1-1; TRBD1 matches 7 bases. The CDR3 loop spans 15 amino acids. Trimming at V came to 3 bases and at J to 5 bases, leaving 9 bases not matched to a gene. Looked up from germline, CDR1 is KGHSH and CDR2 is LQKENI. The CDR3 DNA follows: TGTGCCAGCTCACCCCCACAGGGGAGAGGTACTGAAGCTTTCTTT. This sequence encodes CASSPPQGRGTEAFF. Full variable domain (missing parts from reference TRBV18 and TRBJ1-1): NAGVMQNPRHLVRRRGQEARLRCSPMKGHSHVYWYRQLPEEGLKFMVYLQKENIIDESGMPKERFSAEFPKEGPSILRIQQVVRGDSAAYFCASSPPQGRGTEAFFGQGTRLTVV.

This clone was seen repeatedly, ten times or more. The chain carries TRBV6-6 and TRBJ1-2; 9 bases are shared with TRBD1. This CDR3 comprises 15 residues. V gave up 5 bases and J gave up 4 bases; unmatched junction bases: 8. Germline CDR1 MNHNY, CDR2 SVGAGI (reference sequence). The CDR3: CASSTGQGQAYGYTF. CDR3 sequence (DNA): TGTGCCAGCAGTACGGGACAGGGCCAAGCCTATGGCTACACCTTC.

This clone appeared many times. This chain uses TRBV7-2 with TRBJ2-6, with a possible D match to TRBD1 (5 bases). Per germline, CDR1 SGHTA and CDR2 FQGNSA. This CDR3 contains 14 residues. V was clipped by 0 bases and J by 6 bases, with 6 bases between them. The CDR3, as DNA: TGTGCCAGCAGCTTAGCAGGGGCGGCCAACGTCCTGACTTTC. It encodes CASSLAGAANVLTF.